The 32 T cell receptor beta chains in this list originate from one sample, sequenced in a study of Ad26.COV2.S vaccination and SARS-CoV-2 variants. Treatment given: some 20 received Ad26.COV2.S at low or high dose, single or two shots; about 5 received placebo; per-sample allocation not given. The samples date from day 63 after the first vaccine or placebo injection. Some clones are missing from TCRdb's copy, which holds only in-frame ones; the method was immunoSEQ multiplex PCR. The sample lists 400,000 to 450,000 clones, roughly 87% occurring once. This material consisted of peripheral blood, taken in a trial of Ad26.COV2.S vaccine versus placebo. These receptors all stem from a person between 18 and 60 years old who received the Ad26.COV2.S COVID-19 vaccine or a placebo.

A remark on this clone: Other DNA sequences in the same sample also yield this CDR3. This chain links TRBV7-9 with TRBJ2-6, with D uncertain. The V gene lost 7 bases and the J gene lost 0 bases, with 4 bases spanning the gap. This CDR3 has 13 residues. Germline V CDR1 and CDR2: SEHNR, FQNEAQ (reference sequence). The CDR3 spells CASTPSGANVLTF. The CDR3 bases are TGTGCCAGCACTCCCTCTGGGGCCAACGTCCTGACTTTC.

The V and J genes are TRBV9 and TRBJ2-3; possibly TRBD2 for D (6 bases). Germline V gives CDR1 SGDLS, CDR2 YYNGEE. Trimming pared 3 bases from V and 3 bases from J, leaving 11 bases between. This CDR3 has 14 amino acids. The DNA for the CDR3 is TGTGCCAGCAGCGACGGGGAGGCGACAGATACGCAGTATTTT. This gives the protein CASSDGEATDTQYF.

The chain has TRBV27 and TRBJ1-2, with a weak D call TRBD1 (5 bases). Germline CDR1 MNHEY, CDR2 SMNVEV (reference sequence). The CDR3 contains 13 residues. V was pared by 3 bases and J by 5 bases, with 10 bases between. The CDR3 DNA follows: TGTGCCAGCAGTTTCTACGGGGGATATGGCTACACCTTC. Its protein product is CASSFYGGYGYTF.

The chain links TRBV19 to TRBJ2-7; D call uncertain. V was trimmed by 1 base and J by 2 bases, leaving 9 bases between them. There are 14 residues in the CDR3. CDR1 LNHDA and CDR2 SQIVND come from the germline V gene (reference sequence). The CDR3: CASSIASSPYEQYF. The CDR3 nucleotides read TGTGCCAGTAGTATAGCTTCCAGTCCCTACGAGCAGTACTTC.

The chain links TRBV7-8 to TRBJ2-2; TRBD1 matches at 10 bases. The CDR3 extends over 16 amino acids. Germline CDR1 is SGHVS and CDR2 is FQNEAQ. V lost 0 bases, J lost 4 bases, and 2 bases stayed unmatched. The CDR3 sequence is CASSLARTGGTGELFF. The CDR3 DNA reads as TGTGCCAGCAGCTTAGCAAGGACAGGGGGCACCGGGGAGCTGTTTTTT.

The chain joins TRBV7-9 to TRBJ1-2, with D possibly being TRBD1 (5 bases). This CDR3 has 13 residues. With 1 base removed from V and 8 bases from J, the gap between germline ends came to 11 bases. Germline CDR1 and CDR2: SEHNR and FQNEAQ (reference sequence). CDR3 bases: TGTGCCAGCAGCTTAGGACAGTTCTCGGGCTACACCTTC. Its protein is CASSLGQFSGYTF.

This clone was counted a single time. V usage is TRBV7-6 and J usage is TRBJ2-1, with D possibly being TRBD2 (5 bases). Trimming removed 0 bases from V and 5 bases from J, with 11 bases in between. The CDR3 has 15 amino acids. The germline CDR1 and CDR2 sequences are SGHVS and FNYEAQ. The CDR3 protein is CASSLAREHHNEQFF. Here the CDR3 DNA reads TGTGCCAGCAGCTTAGCGAGGGAACACCACAATGAGCAGTTCTTC.

V usage is TRBV14 and J usage is TRBJ2-7; 10 bases are a match to TRBD2. Germline loops: CDR1 SGHDN, CDR2 FVKESK. The V and J ends lost 0 bases and 3 bases, in that order; junction bases with no gene match: 14. There are 19 residues in the CDR3. The CDR3 protein is CASSQDFLAGVLGGYEQYF. In DNA form, the CDR3 reads TGTGCCAGCAGCCAAGATTTCCTAGCGGGAGTTCTAGGGGGCTACGAGCAGTACTTC.

The gene calls are TRBV5-1 and TRBJ2-1; D is possibly TRBD1 (5 bases). V was shortened by 0 bases and J by 9 bases, with 16 bases between the two germline ends. Germline assignment: CDR1 SGHRS and CDR2 YFSETQ. The CDR3 is 15 residues long. CDR3 amino acids: CASSLDVLRQGEQFF. The CDR3 DNA is TGCGCCAGCAGCTTGGATGTGCTACGTCAGGGTGAGCAGTTCTTC.

The chain recombines TRBV7-2 with TRBJ2-5; 7 bases match TRBD1. The CDR3 totals 14 residues. Trimming took 4 bases from V and 0 from J; bases not matched to a gene: 2. The germline gives CDR1 SGHTA, CDR2 FQGNSA. Written as DNA, the CDR3 is TGTGCCAGCAGCTCCAGGGGGTACCAAGAGACCCAGTACTTC. Amino acids: CASSSRGYQETQYF.

The chain combines TRBV9 with TRBJ2-7, with D uncertain. V lost 0 bases, J lost 2 bases, and 9 bases lay in between. In germline, CDR1 is SGDLS, CDR2 YYNGEE. The CDR3 runs to 14 residues. The CDR3 DNA follows: TGTGCCAGCAGCGTAGAGGCAAATACCTACGAGCAGTACTTC. Amino acid sequence: CASSVEANTYEQYF.

This chain joins TRBV5-6 and TRBJ2-1; D perhaps matches TRBD2 (5 bases). The length of the CDR3 is 16 residues. V lost 4 bases, J lost 0 bases, and 14 bases lay in between. Germline CDR1 and CDR2: SGHDT and YYEEEE. This CDR3 is CASSESSTSSYNEQFF. As DNA, the CDR3 is TGTGCCAGCAGCGAGTCTAGCACCAGCTCCTACAATGAGCAGTTCTTC. The whole variable domain, remainder taken from reference TRBV5-6 and TRBJ2-1, is DAGVTQSPTHLIKTRGQQVTLRCSPKSGHDTVSWYQQALGQGPQFIFQYYEEEERQRGNFPDRFSGHQFPNYSSELNVNALLLGDSALYLCASSESSTSSYNEQFFGPGTRLTVL.

The chain recombines TRBV30 with TRBJ2-1, with a tentative D call TRBD1 (5 bases). This CDR3 has 14 amino acids. Trimming took off 4 bases at V and 2 bases at J, with 12 bases between the two ends. Germline-derived CDR1 and CDR2 are GTSNPN and SVGIG (reference sequence). DNA for the CDR3: TGTGCCTGGACCCTGGACAACACCTACAATGAGCAGTTCTTC. Translation gives CAWTLDNTYNEQFF.

The V and J genes are TRBV7-8 and TRBJ1-1; D uncertain. This CDR3 comprises 15 residues. Germline V lookup: CDR1 SGHVS, CDR2 FQNEAQ. With 5 bases removed from V and 5 bases from J, the gap between germline ends came to 18 bases. The CDR3 reads CASSPRRGSSTEAFF. The CDR3 DNA sequence: TGTGCCAGCAGCCCCCGGAGAGGGTCTAGTACTGAAGCTTTCTTT.

CDR3 nucleotides: TGTGCCAGCAGTTTATCTTCGAGCTCCTACAATGAGCAGTTCTTC. Protein sequence: CASSLSSSSYNEQFF. The genes are TRBV6-5 and TRBJ2-1; D not certain. Germline CDR1 and CDR2: MNHEY and SVGAGI. The V end was cut by 4 bases, the J end by 0 bases, with 10 bases between. CDR3 length: 15 amino acids.

This sequence joins TRBV2 and TRBJ2-1, with 11 bases aligning to TRBD2. The junction had 13 bases not matched to a gene; V was cut back by 1 base and J by 2 bases. This CDR3 region has 20 residues. Germline values: CDR1 SNHLY, CDR2 FYNNEI. This CDR3 is CASSEGLFGLAGSPYNEQFF. CDR3 coding DNA: TGTGCCAGCAGTGAAGGGCTGTTTGGACTAGCGGGCTCCCCCTACAATGAGCAGTTCTTC.

The chain joins TRBV29-1 to TRBJ2-5; 9 nucleotides match TRBD2. This CDR3 comprises 17 residues. The germline V gene encodes CDR1 SQVTM and CDR2 ANQGSEA. J was trimmed by 0 bases and V by 6 bases; bases with no gene match: 14. CDR3 DNA: TGCAGCGTCGGACTCGGGGCTAGCGGGACCTACCAAGAGACCCAGTACTTC. Translating gives CSVGLGASGTYQETQYF. Variable domain in full (rest from reference TRBV29-1 and TRBJ2-5): SAVISQKPSRDICQRGTSLTIQCQVDSQVTMMFWYRQQPGQSLTLIATANQGSEATYESGFVIDKFPISRPNLTFSTLTVSNMSPEDSSIYLCSVGLGASGTYQETQYFGPGTRLLVL.

The chain carries TRBV7-2 and TRBJ2-5, with unresolved D. Germline CDR1 reads SGHTA; CDR2 reads FQGNSA. This CDR3 contains 13 residues. The V end lost 1 base, the J end lost 5 bases, and 8 bases lay between the germline ends. CDR3 DNA sequence: TGTGCCAGCAGCTTAGTGTTCGGTGAGACCCAGTACTTC. Its translation is CASSLVFGETQYF.

The rearrangement uses TRBV27 and TRBJ2-1; possible D gene TRBD2, 6 bases. Trimming removed 6 bases from V and 5 bases from J, with 17 bases in between. The CDR3 length is 15 residues. Germline CDR1 MNHEY, CDR2 SMNVEV (reference sequence). CDR3 bases: TGTGCCAGCAGGCGAGCCGGGACTTGGGACAATGAGCAGTTCTTC. It translates to CASRRAGTWDNEQFF.

V gene TRBV7-2 combines with J gene TRBJ1-5, with 10 bases that match TRBD1. This CDR3 is built from 16 residues. Per the germline V gene, CDR1 is SGHTA and CDR2 is FQGNSA. Germline trimming cut 6 bases from V and 2 bases from J; bases unmatched to any gene: 7. CDR3 amino acids: CASSFTGTGGNQPQHF. Written as DNA, the CDR3 is TGTGCCAGCAGTTTTACCGGGACAGGGGGCAATCAGCCCCAGCATTTT. The full variable domain, in which reference TRBV7-2 and TRBJ1-5 provide the parts outside the CDR3, is GAGVSQSPSNKVTEKGKDVELRCDPISGHTALYWYRQSLGQGLEFLIYFQGNSAPDKSGLPSDRFSAERTGGSVSTLTIQRTQQEDSAVYLCASSFTGTGGNQPQHFGDGTRLSIL.

The rearrangement uses TRBV28 and TRBJ2-5, with 11 positions matching TRBD2. V trimming: 5 bases; J trimming: 9 bases; junction bases outside the gene matches: 14. Germline values: CDR1 MDHEN, CDR2 SYDVKM. There are 16 residues in the CDR3. CDR3: CASSQTSGRRAVSQYF. The DNA for the CDR3 is TGTGCCAGCAGTCAAACTAGCGGGAGACGTGCGGTGTCCCAGTACTTC.

The chain has TRBV27 and TRBJ2-7; 13 bases are a match to TRBD2. Germline loops: CDR1 MNHEY, CDR2 SMNVEV (reference sequence). CDR3 size: 14 residues. V shed 8 bases, J shed 7 bases, and the junction held 8 bases outside the gene matches. This CDR3 is CASGTSGRAGEQYF. The CDR3 DNA reads TGTGCCAGCGGTACTAGCGGGAGGGCAGGGGAGCAGTACTTC.

This chain links TRBV24-1 with TRBJ2-2; 9 bases are a match to TRBD1. This CDR3 has 14 residues. Germline trimming cut 9 bases from V and 4 bases from J; bases unmatched to any gene: 5. CDR1 is KGHDR, CDR2 SFDVKD, per germline. The CDR3 here is CATRDRVSTGELFF. In nucleotides, the CDR3 is TGTGCCACCCGGGACAGGGTGTCCACCGGGGAGCTGTTTTTT.

CDR3 nucleotide sequence: TGTGCCAGCAGCCACTCTACCCCAGCGGGAGTGGAGACCCAGTACTTC. This encodes CASSHSTPAGVETQYF. The rearrangement joins TRBV28 to TRBJ2-5; the match to TRBD2 covers 8 bases. The CDR3 runs 16 residues. The junction had 14 bases not matched to a gene; V was cut back by 6 bases and J by 5 bases. The germline CDR1 and CDR2 sequences are MDHEN and SYDVKM.

The chain links TRBV5-4 to TRBJ2-3, with D possibly being TRBD1 (6 bases). V dropped 3 bases and J dropped 6 bases, with 17 bases sitting between them. This CDR3 region has 15 residues. CDR1 is SGHNT, CDR2 YYREEE, per germline (reference sequence). The CDR3 protein is CASSWGQGSPDTQYF. DNA of the CDR3: TGTGCCAGCAGCTGGGGGCAGGGCAGCCCCGATACGCAGTATTTT.

The chain uses TRBV24-1 and TRBJ2-3, with a tentative D call TRBD1 (5 bases). Germline loops: CDR1 KGHDR, CDR2 SFDVKD. V was trimmed by 2 bases and J by 5 bases, leaving 34 bases between them. The CDR3 length is 22 residues. The CDR3: CATSDSFDRSNPLSPAKDTQYF. CDR3 nucleotides: TGTGCCACCAGTGATTCCTTCGACAGATCCAACCCCCTAAGCCCGGCGAAAGATACGCAGTATTTT.

The V gene is TRBV7-2, the J gene TRBJ2-1; D is possibly TRBD2 (6 bases). V lost 3 bases and J 0 bases, leaving 21 bases between the germline ends. Germline loops: CDR1 SGHTA, CDR2 FQGNSA. The CDR3 has 19 amino acids. CDR3: CASSFQAPRLESSYNEQFF. For the CDR3, the DNA is TGTGCCAGCAGCTTTCAGGCCCCAAGACTAGAGAGCTCCTACAATGAGCAGTTCTTC. Based on the CDR3 plus reference TRBV7-2 and TRBJ2-1, the full variable domain is GAGVSQSPSNKVTEKGKDVELRCDPISGHTALYWYRQSLGQGLEFLIYFQGNSAPDKSGLPSDRFSAERTGGSVSTLTIQRTQQEDSAVYLCASSFQAPRLESSYNEQFFGPGTRLTVL.

The chain combines TRBV5-4 with TRBJ2-1; 8 bases agree with TRBD2. The V segment lost 4 bases and the J segment 6 bases; nucleotides outside the gene matches: 3. Germline V gene data show CDR1 as SGHNT and CDR2 as YYREEE (reference sequence). CDR3 length: 13 residues. Here the CDR3 reads CASSISGSNEQFF. The CDR3, as DNA: TGTGCCAGCAGCATCAGCGGGAGCAATGAGCAGTTCTTC.

The chain recombines TRBV18 with TRBJ1-4, with a possible D match to TRBD1 (6 bases). Germline V CDR1 and CDR2: KGHSH, LQKENI. Trimming removed 1 base from V and 8 bases from J, with 14 bases in between. The CDR3 loop spans 15 amino acids. CDR3 bases: TGTGCCAGCTCACCACGGAGCCCAGGGGTGGAAAAACTGTTTTTT. It specifies CASSPRSPGVEKLFF.

The chain links TRBV28 to TRBJ2-1; D may be TRBD2 (6 bases). Germline V CDR1 and CDR2: MDHEN, SYDVKM. V was clipped by 2 bases and J by 5 bases, with 10 bases between them. The CDR3 has 14 residues. The CDR3 nucleotides read TGTGCCAGCAGTTTACCGCGGAGGGACAATGAGCAGTTCTTC. Protein: CASSLPRRDNEQFF. The variable domain in full, with the rest retrieved from reference TRBV28 and TRBJ2-1, is DVKVTQSSRYLVKRTGEKVFLECVQDMDHENMFWYRQDPGLGLRLIYFSYDVKMKEKGDIPEGYSVSREKKERFSLILESASTNQTSMYLCASSLPRRDNEQFFGPGTRLTVL.

The J gene is TRBJ2-5, the V gene TRBV12-3 or TRBV12-4, with unresolved D. The length of the CDR3 is 13 residues. V was shortened by 5 bases and J by 5 bases, with 12 bases between the two germline ends. Here the CDR3 DNA reads TGTGCCAGCAGTCTGACGGACGCGGAGACCCAGTACTTC. As protein: CASSLTDAETQYF.

This clone was found once. The chain employs TRBV19 and TRBJ2-7; D may be TRBD1 or TRBD2 (5 bases each). Germline CDR1 reads LNHDA; CDR2 reads SQIVND (reference sequence). This CDR3 contains 13 residues. Trimming took off 6 bases at V and 2 bases at J, with 11 bases between the two ends. DNA of the CDR3: TGTGCCAGTAGCCCGGGACCTACCTACGAGCAGTACTTC. It translates to CASSPGPTYEQYF.